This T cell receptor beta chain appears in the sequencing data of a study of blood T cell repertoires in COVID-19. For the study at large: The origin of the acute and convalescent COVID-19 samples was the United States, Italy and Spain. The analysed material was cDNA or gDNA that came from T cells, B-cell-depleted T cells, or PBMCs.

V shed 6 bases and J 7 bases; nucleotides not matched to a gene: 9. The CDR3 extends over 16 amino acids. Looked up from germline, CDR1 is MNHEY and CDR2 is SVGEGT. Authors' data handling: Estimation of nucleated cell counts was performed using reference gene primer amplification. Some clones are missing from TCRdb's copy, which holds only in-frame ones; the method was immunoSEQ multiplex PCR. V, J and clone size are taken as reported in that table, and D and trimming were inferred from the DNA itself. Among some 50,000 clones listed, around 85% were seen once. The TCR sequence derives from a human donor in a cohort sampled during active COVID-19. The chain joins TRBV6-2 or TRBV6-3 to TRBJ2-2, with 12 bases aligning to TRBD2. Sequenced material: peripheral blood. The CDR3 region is CASSLTSGGIVGELFF. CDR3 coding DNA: TGTGCCAGCAGCCTAACTAGCGGGGGGATAGTCGGGGAGCTGTTTTTT.